Listed below are T cell receptor beta chains from one sample, sequenced in a study of cytomegalovirus exposure and HLA in healthy donors. Clones were read by immunoSEQ multiplex PCR, and TCRdb kept only the in-frame ones, dropping some. The data show 150,000 to 200,000 clones, with roughly three quarters seen just once and 2.5% to 4% held by the top ten. The material sequenced was PBMCs. The receptors originated from a woman aged 50 to 60 in good health and CMV-seropositive. CDR3s include the opening cysteine and the closing phenylalanine or tryptophan. The D gene is left open where the match is weak. Only some rows state a clone size, as once, few, many or a class for expanded clones.

v_call: TRBV27; j_call: TRBJ2-2; d_call: TRBD2; clone_size: -; cdr3_nt: TGTGCCAGCAGTCCCGCCGGGACTAGCAGTAGCGGGGAGCTGTTTTTT; cdr3_aa: CASSPAGTSSSGELFF
v_call: TRBV2; j_call: TRBJ2-5; d_call: -; clone_size: -; cdr3_nt: TGTGCCAGCAGTGAGGTCACTAGTTCGGAGACCCAGTACTTC; cdr3_aa: CASSEVTSSETQYF
v_call: TRBV2; j_call: TRBJ1-2; d_call: TRBD1; clone_size: -; cdr3_nt: TGTGCCAGCAGTGAAGCAGGGACAGGGGGCTGGCACACCTTC; cdr3_aa: CASSEAGTGGWHTF
v_call: TRBV9; j_call: TRBJ2-3; d_call: -; clone_size: -; cdr3_nt: TGTGCCAGCAGCGTAGCGGCTGGAGCCGATACGGCTACGCAGTATTTT; cdr3_aa: CASSVAAGADTATQYF
v_call: TRBV5-1; j_call: TRBJ1-6; d_call: TRBD1; clone_size: -; cdr3_nt: TGCGCCAGTATGCGGGACAGGAATTCACCCCTCCACTTT; cdr3_aa: CASMRDRNSPLHF
v_call: TRBV10-1; j_call: TRBJ2-1; d_call: TRBD2; clone_size: few; cdr3_nt: TGCGCCAGCAGTGAGACACTAGCGGGGGGATACAATGAGCAGTTCTTC; cdr3_aa: CASSETLAGGYNEQFF
v_call: TRBV9; j_call: TRBJ2-1; d_call: TRBD2; clone_size: once; cdr3_nt: TGTGCCAGCAGCGTAGACGGGCGGGGGGGCTATGGTGAGCAGTTCTTC; cdr3_aa: CASSVDGRGGYGEQFF
v_call: TRBV18; j_call: TRBJ2-5; d_call: -; clone_size: -; cdr3_nt: TGTGCCAGCTCACCAGGACTGGGTGTACAAGAGACCCAGTACTTC; cdr3_aa: CASSPGLGVQETQYF
v_call: TRBV6-6; j_call: TRBJ2-7; d_call: TRBD1; clone_size: -; cdr3_nt: TGTGCCAGCAATGAGCCGGGACAGGGCTACTACGAGCAGTACTTC; cdr3_aa: CASNEPGQGYYEQYF
v_call: TRBV2; j_call: TRBJ2-1; d_call: -; clone_size: -; cdr3_nt: TGTGCCAGCACCCCTTACAATGAGCAGTTCTTC; cdr3_aa: CASTPYNEQFF
v_call: TRBV7-9; j_call: TRBJ1-1; d_call: -; clone_size: -; cdr3_nt: TGTGCCAGCAGCTTAGAGGGAGGCGTTGAAGCTTTCTTT; cdr3_aa: CASSLEGGVEAFF
v_call: TRBV5-4; j_call: TRBJ1-1; d_call: -; clone_size: -; cdr3_nt: TGTGCCAGCAGCCCGCAGGGAATGAACACTGAAGCTTTCTTT; cdr3_aa: CASSPQGMNTEAFF
v_call: TRBV18; j_call: TRBJ1-3; d_call: -; clone_size: -; cdr3_nt: TGTGCCAGCTCACCAACACCAAAGGACAGCTTTTCTGGAAACACCATATATTTT; cdr3_aa: CASSPTPKDSFSGNTIYF
v_call: TRBV5-1; j_call: TRBJ1-1; d_call: -; clone_size: -; cdr3_nt: TGCGCCAGCAGTCCGAGGGGGGGGAACACTGAAGCTTTCTTT; cdr3_aa: CASSPRGGNTEAFF
v_call: TRBV11-2; j_call: TRBJ2-3; d_call: TRBD2; clone_size: -; cdr3_nt: TGTGCCAGCAGACTCTTTCACGGGGGGAGCACAGATACGCAGTATTTT; cdr3_aa: CASRLFHGGSTDTQYF
v_call: TRBV19; j_call: TRBJ2-1; d_call: -; clone_size: -; cdr3_nt: TGTGCCAGTAGTATCGCCCCGGGACATCGGCAATCAGGTGGGCAGTTCTTC; cdr3_aa: CASSIAPGHRQSGGQFF
v_call: TRBV2; j_call: TRBJ1-2; d_call: -; clone_size: -; cdr3_nt: TGTGCCTCCATCTATGGCTACACCTTC; cdr3_aa: CASIYGYTF
v_call: TRBV5-1; j_call: TRBJ1-1; d_call: -; clone_size: -; cdr3_nt: TGCGCCAGCAGCTACGGGACTCAAGGGACTGAAGCTTTCTTT; cdr3_aa: CASSYGTQGTEAFF
v_call: TRBV5-6; j_call: TRBJ1-5; d_call: -; clone_size: -; cdr3_nt: TGTGCCAGCAGCTTGGGGGGGTTCGGAGGGGCCCAGCCCCAGCATTTT; cdr3_aa: CASSLGGFGGAQPQHF
v_call: TRBV28; j_call: TRBJ2-6; d_call: -; clone_size: -; cdr3_nt: TGTGCCAGCAGCGTAGAAGGGGGGGATGGGGCCAACGGCCTGACTTTC; cdr3_aa: CASSVEGGDGANGLTF
v_call: TRBV2; j_call: TRBJ2-7; d_call: TRBD1; clone_size: -; cdr3_nt: TGTGCCAGCAGTGTCTCTACAGGGGCATCCTACGAGCAGTACTTC; cdr3_aa: CASSVSTGASYEQYF
v_call: TRBV4-3; j_call: TRBJ1-2; d_call: TRBD1; clone_size: once; cdr3_nt: TGCGCCAGCAGCCAAGAACAGGGGGATGGCTACACCTTC; cdr3_aa: CASSQEQGDGYTF
v_call: TRBV5-6; j_call: TRBJ1-1; d_call: -; clone_size: -; cdr3_nt: TGTGCCAGCAGCTTGTTCAGGTCGGACACTGAAGCTTTCTTT; cdr3_aa: CASSLFRSDTEAFF
v_call: TRBV19; j_call: TRBJ2-1; d_call: -; clone_size: -; cdr3_nt: TGTGCCAGTAGTACAGGGGCGAACAATGAGCAGTTCTTC; cdr3_aa: CASSTGANNEQFF
v_call: TRBV18; j_call: TRBJ1-2; d_call: TRBD1; clone_size: -; cdr3_nt: TGTGCCAGCTCACATAACAGGGGAGATGGCTACACCTTC; cdr3_aa: CASSHNRGDGYTF
v_call: TRBV4-1; j_call: TRBJ1-2; d_call: TRBD1; clone_size: few; cdr3_nt: TGCGCCAGCAGCCGATCTCCGGGACAGGGAAACTATGGCTACACCTTC; cdr3_aa: CASSRSPGQGNYGYTF
v_call: TRBV4-1; j_call: TRBJ2-1; d_call: TRBD1; clone_size: -; cdr3_nt: TGCGCCAGCAGCCAAGGCGACAGGGGTGAGCAGTTCTTC; cdr3_aa: CASSQGDRGEQFF
v_call: TRBV27; j_call: TRBJ1-2; d_call: TRBD1; clone_size: -; cdr3_nt: TGTGCCAGCAGCTTGGGGACAGGGACGAATGGCTACACCTTC; cdr3_aa: CASSLGTGTNGYTF
v_call: TRBV6-1; j_call: TRBJ1-2; d_call: TRBD1; clone_size: -; cdr3_nt: TGTGCCAGCAGTGAAGGGACAGGAAATGGCGGCTACACCTTC; cdr3_aa: CASSEGTGNGGYTF
v_call: TRBV7-2; j_call: TRBJ1-2; d_call: -; clone_size: once; cdr3_nt: TGTGCCAGCAGCTTAGACAGCCACTATGGCTACACCTTC; cdr3_aa: CASSLDSHYGYTF
v_call: TRBV6-5; j_call: TRBJ2-4; d_call: TRBD2; clone_size: -; cdr3_nt: TGTGCCAGCAGCGGCGGGGGGGCCGGAAACATTCAGTACTTC; cdr3_aa: CASSGGGAGNIQYF
v_call: TRBV7-3; j_call: TRBJ2-2; d_call: TRBD2; clone_size: -; cdr3_nt: TGTGCCAGCAGCTTAACGAGCGGGAGGGCCCGCACCGGGGAGCTGTTTTTT; cdr3_aa: CASSLTSGRARTGELFF
v_call: TRBV30; j_call: TRBJ2-1; d_call: -; clone_size: -; cdr3_nt: TGTGCCTGGAGTGCAGGGTTCGGTTGGAATGAGCAGTTCTTC; cdr3_aa: CAWSAGFGWNEQFF
v_call: TRBV29-1; j_call: TRBJ2-3; d_call: -; clone_size: -; cdr3_nt: TGCAGCGTTGAACTAGCCGGCACAGATACGCAGTATTTT; cdr3_aa: CSVELAGTDTQYF
v_call: TRBV7-9; j_call: TRBJ1-5; d_call: -; clone_size: once; cdr3_nt: TGTTCCAGCAGCCCCCCGGGACTCCGCAATCAGCCCCAGCATTTT; cdr3_aa: CSSSPPGLRNQPQHF
v_call: TRBV6-5; j_call: TRBJ1-6; d_call: -; clone_size: -; cdr3_nt: TGTGCCAGCAGTTTAAACTGGGGCGATAATTCACCCCTCCACTTT; cdr3_aa: CASSLNWGDNSPLHF
v_call: TRBV10-3; j_call: TRBJ1-2; d_call: -; clone_size: -; cdr3_nt: TGTGCCATCAGTGAGTCGACCCAGGGGAAGTATAACTATGGCTACACCTTC; cdr3_aa: CAISESTQGKYNYGYTF
v_call: TRBV11-3; j_call: TRBJ2-7; d_call: -; clone_size: once; cdr3_nt: TGTGCCAGCAGCCTCACAGGGAGCTCCTACGAGCAGTACTTC; cdr3_aa: CASSLTGSSYEQYF
v_call: TRBV5-5; j_call: TRBJ2-1; d_call: TRBD1; clone_size: -; cdr3_nt: TGTGCCAGCAGCTTGGCCGGGACAGGGGGCTTCAATGAGCAGTTCTTC; cdr3_aa: CASSLAGTGGFNEQFF
v_call: TRBV7-2; j_call: TRBJ1-2; d_call: TRBD1; clone_size: -; cdr3_nt: TGTGCCAGCAGCTCATACAGGGGTGGTGGCTACACCTTC; cdr3_aa: CASSSYRGGGYTF
v_call: TRBV28; j_call: TRBJ2-7; d_call: TRBD2; clone_size: -; cdr3_nt: TGTGCCAGCAGTCCGTATACATGGGCTAGCGGACCCTACGAGCAGTACTTC; cdr3_aa: CASSPYTWASGPYEQYF
v_call: TRBV5-1; j_call: TRBJ2-7; d_call: TRBD1; clone_size: -; cdr3_nt: TGCGCCAGCAGCTTGGGTACAGGGGCCAGCGGCCACGAGCAGTACTTC; cdr3_aa: CASSLGTGASGHEQYF
v_call: TRBV7-2; j_call: TRBJ1-2; d_call: TRBD1; clone_size: -; cdr3_nt: TGTGCCAGCAGCTCCGAACAGGGGAACTATGGCTACACCTTC; cdr3_aa: CASSSEQGNYGYTF
v_call: TRBV9; j_call: TRBJ1-1; d_call: -; clone_size: once; cdr3_nt: TGTGCCAGCAGCGTGGGGGCCCGGCAGGACGGCACTGAAGCTTTCTTT; cdr3_aa: CASSVGARQDGTEAFF
v_call: TRBV2; j_call: TRBJ1-2; d_call: TRBD1; clone_size: -; cdr3_nt: TGTGCCAGCAGTAAAGGACAGGGGGGAGACTATGGCTACACCTTC; cdr3_aa: CASSKGQGGDYGYTF
v_call: TRBV7-9; j_call: TRBJ1-5; d_call: TRBD1; clone_size: -; cdr3_nt: TGTGCCAGCAGCTCCTGGTTGACAGGGGCGGACAATCAGCCCCAGCATTTT; cdr3_aa: CASSSWLTGADNQPQHF
v_call: TRBV29-1; j_call: TRBJ1-2; d_call: -; clone_size: -; cdr3_nt: TGCAGCGTTGAAGACCAGAACTATGGCTACACCTTC; cdr3_aa: CSVEDQNYGYTF
v_call: TRBV5-5; j_call: TRBJ1-6; d_call: -; clone_size: -; cdr3_nt: TGTGCCAGCAGCAAGATACCGGGTTCCGGCGGGTTGGGTTCACCCCTCCACTTT; cdr3_aa: CASSKIPGSGGLGSPLHF
v_call: TRBV30; j_call: TRBJ2-7; d_call: TRBD1; clone_size: -; cdr3_nt: TGTGCCTGGAGTGTATTGACAGGGGGCTACGAGCAGTACTTC; cdr3_aa: CAWSVLTGGYEQYF
v_call: TRBV30; j_call: TRBJ1-2; d_call: TRBD1; clone_size: once; cdr3_nt: TGTGCCTGTCTAGACAGGGATGGGCATGGCTACACCTTC; cdr3_aa: CACLDRDGHGYTF
v_call: TRBV30; j_call: TRBJ2-5; d_call: TRBD2; clone_size: -; cdr3_nt: TGTGCCTGGAGCGGGACTAGCGGGGGACCAGAGACCCAGTACTTC; cdr3_aa: CAWSGTSGGPETQYF
v_call: TRBV7-9; j_call: TRBJ1-2; d_call: -; clone_size: -; cdr3_nt: TGTGCCAGCAGCTTACAACAGTCTGGGAACTATGGCTACACCTTC; cdr3_aa: CASSLQQSGNYGYTF
v_call: TRBV6-5; j_call: TRBJ1-1; d_call: TRBD1; clone_size: -; cdr3_nt: TGTGCCAGCAGCCCAGACAGGGGGAACACTGAAGCTTTCTTT; cdr3_aa: CASSPDRGNTEAFF
v_call: TRBV13; j_call: TRBJ1-2; d_call: -; clone_size: -; cdr3_nt: TGTGCCAGCAGTTCCGACAGGCTCTATGGCTACACCTTC; cdr3_aa: CASSSDRLYGYTF
v_call: TRBV18; j_call: TRBJ1-3; d_call: -; clone_size: -; cdr3_nt: TGTGCCAGCTCACCTCCGGGGGGGGCGTCTGGAAACACCATATATTTT; cdr3_aa: CASSPPGGASGNTIYF